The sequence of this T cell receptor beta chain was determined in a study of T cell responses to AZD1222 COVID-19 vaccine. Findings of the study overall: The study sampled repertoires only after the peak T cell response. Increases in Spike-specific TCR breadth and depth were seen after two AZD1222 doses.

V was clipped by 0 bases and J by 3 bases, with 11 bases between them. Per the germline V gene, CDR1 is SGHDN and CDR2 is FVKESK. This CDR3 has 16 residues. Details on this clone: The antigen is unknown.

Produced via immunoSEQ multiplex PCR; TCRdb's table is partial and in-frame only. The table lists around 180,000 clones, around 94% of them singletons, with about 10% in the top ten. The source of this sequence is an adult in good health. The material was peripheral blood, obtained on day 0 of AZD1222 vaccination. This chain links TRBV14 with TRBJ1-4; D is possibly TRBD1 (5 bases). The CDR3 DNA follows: TGTGCCAGCAGCCAAGAATTCAGGGCTGCTAATGAAAAACTGTTTTTT. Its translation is CASSQEFRAANEKLFF. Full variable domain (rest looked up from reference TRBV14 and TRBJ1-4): EAGVTQFPSHSVIEKGQTVTLRCDPISGHDNLYWYRRVMGKEIKFLLHFVKESKQDESGMPNNRFLAERTGGTYSTLKVQPAELEDSGVYFCASSQEFRAANEKLFFGSGTQLSVL.